This T cell receptor beta chain is from a study of CD8+ T cells in alopecia areata. About the research overall: Patients received oral tofacitinib, 5 to 10 mg twice daily, for moderate-to-severe alopecia areata. Whole-study results and caveats: Affected scalp, especially in alopecia totalis/universalis, had a higher clonality than normal scalp did. Whereas mice showed it more clearly, TCR sharing across patients was murkier, possibly because of HLA.

RNA extraction was followed by reverse transcription into cDNA, which acted as the sequencing template. Data came from immunoSEQ multiplex PCR; TCRdb stores just in-frame clones and leaves some out. The sample lists 100,000 to 150,000 clones, 45% to 50% seen once, with 15% to 20% in the top ten. The V gene's germline CDR1 is PRHDT and CDR2 FYEKMQ (reference sequence). The CDR3 totals 13 residues. V lost 2 bases and J 4 bases, leaving 8 bases between the germline ends. This clone was counted a few times. No antigen is known for it. The TCR was taken from a human donor with alopecia areata. Source: CD8+ T cells sorted from blood, taken at week 0. The rearrangement uses TRBV13 and TRBJ1-2; D not certain. The CDR3 region is CASSLPGGYGYTF. CDR3 coding DNA: TGTGCCAGCAGCTTACCCGGTGGCTATGGCTACACCTTC.